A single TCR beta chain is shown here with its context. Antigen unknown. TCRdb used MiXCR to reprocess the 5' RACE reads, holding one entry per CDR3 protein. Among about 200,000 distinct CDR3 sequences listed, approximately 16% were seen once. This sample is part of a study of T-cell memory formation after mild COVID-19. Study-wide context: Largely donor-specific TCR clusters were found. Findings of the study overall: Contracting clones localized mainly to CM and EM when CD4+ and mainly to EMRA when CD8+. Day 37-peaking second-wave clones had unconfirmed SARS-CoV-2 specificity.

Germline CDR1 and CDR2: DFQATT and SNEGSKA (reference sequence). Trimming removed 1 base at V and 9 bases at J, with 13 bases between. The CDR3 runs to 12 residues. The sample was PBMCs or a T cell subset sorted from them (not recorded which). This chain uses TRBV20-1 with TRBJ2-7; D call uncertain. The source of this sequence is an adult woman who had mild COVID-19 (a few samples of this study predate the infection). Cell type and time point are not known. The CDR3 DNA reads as TGCAGTGCTAGAGTGGGTGGAGTAGGGCAGTACTTC. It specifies CSARVGGVGQYF.